This entry lists 28 T cell receptor beta chains sequenced from one sample in a study of T cell repertoires in ileal Crohn's disease. The time point is: neoterminal ileum biopsy at postoperative endoscopy, about 6 months after surgery. Measured with immunoSEQ multiplex PCR; TCRdb has only the in-frame clones, and not every one. In the table there are around 7,800 clones, approximately 77% of which are singletons. Sequencing was done on a sample of ileal tissue. The receptors derive from an adult with Crohn's disease.

This chain uses TRBV25-1 with TRBJ2-5; D is perhaps TRBD2 (6 bases). Germline lookup yields CDR1 MGHDK and CDR2 SYGVNS. V was trimmed by 6 bases and J by 3 bases, leaving 17 bases between them. This CDR3 has 15 residues. CDR3 residues: CASRPRAGGKETQYF. The DNA for the CDR3 is TGTGCCAGCAGGCCGCGGGCAGGAGGGAAAGAGACCCAGTACTTC.

V usage is TRBV7-3 and J usage is TRBJ1-1, with 8 positions matching TRBD1. CDR3 length: 13 residues. The V segment lost 3 bases and the J segment 4 bases; nucleotides outside the gene matches: 1. Per the germline V gene, CDR1 is SGHTA and CDR2 is FQGTGA. The CDR3 spells CASSLTGATEAFF. CDR3 nucleotides: TGTGCCAGCAGCTTGACAGGGGCCACTGAAGCTTTCTTT.

V usage is TRBV6-1 and J usage is TRBJ2-5; D not resolved. The V gene's germline CDR1 is MNHNS and CDR2 SASEGT. V was pared by 8 bases and J by 2 bases, with 6 bases between. The CDR3 runs to 11 residues. CDR3: CASLLQETQYF. The CDR3 DNA reads as TGTGCCAGCCTTCTGCAAGAGACCCAGTACTTC.

The chain recombines TRBV6-6 with TRBJ2-7, with TRBD1 identical over 7 bases. The CDR3 totals 14 residues. V lost 7 bases and J lost 6; bases outside the gene matches: 12. In germline, CDR1 is MNHNY, CDR2 SVGAGI (reference sequence). The CDR3 reads CASNMAGGNGEQYF. The CDR3 nucleotides are TGTGCCAGCAATATGGCAGGGGGAAATGGCGAGCAGTACTTC.

The chain combines TRBV5-1 with TRBJ1-2, with TRBD1 matching 7 bases. J gave up 6 bases and V 5 bases, and 4 bases lay outside the gene matches. Per the germline V gene, CDR1 is SGHRS and CDR2 is YFSETQ. This CDR3 is built from 12 residues. The CDR3 coding sequence is TGCGCCAGCAGTGTGGACAGGCATGGCTACACCTTC. Encoded protein: CASSVDRHGYTF.

The genes are TRBV7-7 and TRBJ2-1; D is perhaps TRBD2 (5 bases). With 5 bases removed from V and 2 bases from J, the gap between germline ends came to 16 bases. This CDR3 spans 16 amino acids. From germline, CDR1 is SSHAT and CDR2 FNYEAQ (reference sequence). CDR3 in amino acids: CASSLKSGPPYNEQFF. The CDR3 DNA reads as TGTGCCAGCAGCCTGAAAAGCGGCCCCCCCTACAATGAGCAGTTCTTC. The whole variable domain, filled in from reference TRBV7-7 and TRBJ2-1, reads GAGVSQSPRYKVTKRGQDVTLRCDPISSHATLYWYQQALGQGPEFLTYFNYEAQPDKSGLPSDRFSAERPEGSISTLTIQRTEQRDSAMYRCASSLKSGPPYNEQFFGPGTRLTVL.

The chain joins TRBV2 to TRBJ2-2; the match to TRBD2 covers 13 bases. The V segment lost 6 bases and the J segment 4 bases; nucleotides outside the gene matches: 5. Germline-derived CDR1 and CDR2 are SNHLY and FYNNEI. This CDR3 spans 16 amino acids. The CDR3 loop is CASSQTSGGFTGELFF. The CDR3 coding sequence is TGTGCCAGCAGCCAGACTAGCGGGGGGTTCACCGGGGAGCTGTTTTTT.

The chain has TRBV11-2 and TRBJ2-1; 8 bases agree with TRBD2. CDR1 is SGHAT and CDR2 is FQNNGV in the germline V gene. The CDR3 extends over 15 amino acids. V lost 2 bases, J lost 8 bases, and 8 bases stayed unmatched. The CDR3 spells CASSLRAGDADEQFF. The CDR3 nucleotides are TGTGCCAGCAGCTTACGAGCGGGGGATGCCGATGAGCAGTTCTTC.

This chain uses TRBV6-6 with TRBJ1-5; D perhaps matches TRBD1 (6 bases). CDR3 length: 14 residues. Germline loops: CDR1 MNHNY, CDR2 SVGAGI (reference sequence). The V end lost 4 bases, the J end lost 3 bases, and 10 bases lay between the germline ends. CDR3 region: CASSSDSHNQPQHF. The CDR3, as DNA: TGTGCCAGCAGTTCGGACAGCCACAATCAGCCCCAGCATTTT.

The J gene is TRBJ1-5, the V gene TRBV19, with TRBD1 matching 11 bases. The CDR3 is 13 amino acids. V dropped 8 bases and J dropped 7; count of bases not matched to a gene: 4. Germline values: CDR1 LNHDA, CDR2 SQIVND (reference sequence). CDR3 DNA: TGTGCCAGTGGACAGGGGGCGAGGCAGCCCCAGCATTTT. Protein product: CASGQGARQPQHF.

Remarks on this clone: Within the sample, other DNA sequences also encode this same CDR3. The chain joins TRBV18 to TRBJ1-4; 9 bases are a match to TRBD1. CDR3 length: 13 amino acids. Germline values: CDR1 KGHSH, CDR2 LQKENI. Germline trimming cut 2 bases from V and 8 bases from J; bases unmatched to any gene: 0. CDR3 loop: CASSPGQGEKLFF. DNA of the CDR3: TGTGCCAGCTCACCAGGACAGGGGGAAAAACTGTTTTTT.

The rearrangement joins TRBV4-2 to TRBJ2-7; weak D call: TRBD2 (6 bases). This CDR3 contains 17 residues. Germline V gene sequence: CDR1 LGHNA, CDR2 YNFKEQ. The V gene lost 4 bases and the J gene lost 5 bases, with 24 bases spanning the gap. The chain's CDR3 is CASSPQLGGTASNEQYF. DNA for the CDR3: TGTGCCAGCAGCCCCCAACTGGGCGGGACTGCTTCGAACGAGCAGTACTTC.

This clone has just a few counts. The chain links TRBV29-1 to TRBJ2-7, with TRBD2 matching over 9 bases. CDR3 length equals 16 residues. CDR1 is SQVTM, CDR2 ANQGSEA, per germline. Trimming cost V 1 base and J 1 base; bases outside gene matches: 8. The CDR3 sequence is CSVEGLLAGHSYEQYF. The CDR3 coding sequence is TGCAGCGTTGAAGGCCTCCTAGCGGGGCATTCCTACGAGCAGTACTTC.

The chain uses TRBV19 and TRBJ2-7, with D tentatively TRBD1 (6 bases). This CDR3 contains 14 residues. Trimming pared 8 bases from V and 2 bases from J, leaving 16 bases between. Looked up from germline, CDR1 is LNHDA and CDR2 is SQIVND (reference sequence). CDR3 loop: CASSAPGETYEQYF. DNA of the CDR3: TGTGCCAGTTCTGCGCCAGGGGAGACCTACGAGCAGTACTTC.

V usage is TRBV9 and J usage is TRBJ2-1; 10 bases align to TRBD2. The CDR3 contains 15 residues. The V gene end was trimmed by 4 bases and the J gene end by 7 bases; junction bases not matched to a gene: 8. The germline CDR1 and CDR2 sequences are SGDLS and YYNGEE. The CDR3 DNA reads as TGTGCCAGCAGCACTAGCGGGATTCCAAGAAATGAGCAGTTCTTC. Translation: CASSTSGIPRNEQFF.

The chain links TRBV6-1 to TRBJ2-1; D is undetermined. Germline V gene data show CDR1 as MNHNS and CDR2 as SASEGT. This CDR3 spans 13 amino acids. The ends were cut back, 6 bases at V and 6 bases at J, with 12 bases in the middle. CDR3 sequence (DNA): TGTGCCAGCAGCCTTCCCAGGCGCAATGAGCAGTTCTTC. Its translation: CASSLPRRNEQFF.

This rearrangement joins TRBV9 to TRBJ1-2; D unresolved. The germline V gene has CDR1 SGDLS and CDR2 YYNGEE. The length of the CDR3 is 14 residues. The germline V and J ends were trimmed by 0 bases and 2 bases, with 8 bases remaining between them. The CDR3 nucleotides read TGTGCCAGCAGCGTAGACGGCGGCAACTATGGCTACACCTTC. Translating gives CASSVDGGNYGYTF.

V and J are TRBV6-1 and TRBJ2-7; 13 bases agree with TRBD2. V gave up 6 bases and J gave up 2 bases; unmatched junction bases: 4. CDR1 and CDR2 from the germline V gene are MNHNS and SASEGT. This CDR3 region has 15 residues. CDR3 region: CASSWTSGSAYEQYF. CDR3 nucleotide sequence: TGTGCCAGCAGCTGGACTAGCGGGAGCGCCTACGAGCAGTACTTC.

V gene TRBV27 combines with J gene TRBJ2-5; 8 bases match TRBD2. The CDR3 spans 14 residues. Germline CDR1 MNHEY, CDR2 SMNVEV (reference sequence). J lost 2 bases, V lost 5 bases, and 4 bases had no gene match. DNA of the CDR3: TGTGCCAGCAGTCCAGGACTAGCTCAAGAGACCCAGTACTTC. Amino acid sequence: CASSPGLAQETQYF.

This rearrangement joins TRBV7-2 to TRBJ2-1; TRBD1 agrees at 10 bases. The J segment lost 6 bases and the V segment lost 5 bases, leaving 10 bases of the junction unmatched. This CDR3 region has 16 residues. Germline loops: CDR1 SGHTA, CDR2 FQGNSA. The CDR3 nucleotides read TGTGCCAGCAGCGTTGAGGGACAGGGGCTTCGCAATGAGCAGTTCTTC. Translated, it gives CASSVEGQGLRNEQFF.

The chain joins TRBV5-1 to TRBJ2-2; D might be TRBD1 (6 bases). The V end was cut by 3 bases, the J end by 3 bases, with 9 bases between. This CDR3 has 14 amino acids. The germline CDR1 and CDR2 sequences are SGHRS and YFSETQ. CDR3 amino acids: CASSSGHDTGELFF. The CDR3 DNA reads TGCGCCAGCAGCTCGGGACACGACACCGGGGAGCTGTTTTTT.

This chain uses TRBV28 with TRBJ2-3; tentative D call: TRBD2 (5 bases). This CDR3 has 15 residues. V was cut by 5 bases and J by 1 base, with 13 bases left in between. CDR1 MDHEN and CDR2 SYDVKM come from the germline V gene. The CDR3, as DNA: TGTGCCAGCAGTCGCCCGGCAGCGGGCACAGATACGCAGTATTTT. Translated: CASSRPAAGTDTQYF.

The chain joins TRBV18 to TRBJ2-3, with 7 bases matching TRBD1. Trimming took 3 bases from V and 1 from J; bases not matched to a gene: 1. The CDR3 covers 14 residues. Germline values: CDR1 KGHSH, CDR2 LQKENI. Here the CDR3 DNA reads TGTGCCAGCTCACCCCAGGGGGGCACAGATACGCAGTATTTT. This gives the protein CASSPQGGTDTQYF.

For this clone: Other DNA sequences within the sample encode an identical CDR3. The rearrangement uses TRBV6-1 and TRBJ1-5; D remains ambiguous. The CDR3 runs to 15 residues. The V end lost 0 bases, the J end lost 5 bases, and 11 bases lay between the germline ends. Germline V gene sequence: CDR1 MNHNS, CDR2 SASEGT. The chain's CDR3 is CASSEAGGSYQPQHF. CDR3 coding DNA: TGTGCCAGCAGTGAAGCAGGAGGGTCATATCAGCCCCAGCATTTT.

This clone was detected a few times. Additional DNA sequences in this sample encode the identical CDR3. The V and J genes are TRBV6-5 and TRBJ1-5, with 7 bases fitting TRBD1. From germline, CDR1 is MNHEY and CDR2 SVGAGI. The V gene end was trimmed by 5 bases and the J gene end by 4 bases; junction bases not matched to a gene: 8. CDR3 length equals 15 residues. CDR3 in DNA: TGTGCCAGCAGTCCAACCGGGACAGCTAATCAGCCCCAGCATTTT. Translated: CASSPTGTANQPQHF.

This chain links TRBV6-5 with TRBJ1-1; D unresolved. There are 12 residues in the CDR3. Trimming pared 6 bases from V and 4 bases from J, leaving 9 bases between. Germline V gene sequence: CDR1 MNHEY, CDR2 SVGAGI. CDR3 coding DNA: TGTGCCAGCAGACGCCTAAGCACTGAAGCTTTCTTT. The encoded protein is CASRRLSTEAFF.

The J gene is TRBJ2-5, the V gene TRBV27, with TRBD1 matching 8 bases. The DNA end is more similar to TRBJ2-7, so the J call may be wrong. This CDR3 is built from 15 residues. Germline V gene lookup returns CDR1 MNHEY and CDR2 SMNVEV (reference sequence). DNA for the CDR3: TGTGCCAGCAGTTTACGATCAGGGGGCTTTTACGAGCAGTACTTC. Encoded protein: CASSLRSGGFYEQYF.

The V and J genes are TRBV2 and TRBJ2-7; 8 bases line up with TRBD2. V lost 6 bases and J lost 0; bases outside the gene matches: 4. From germline, CDR1 is SNHLY and CDR2 FYNNEI. This CDR3 is built from 14 residues. CDR3 region: CASSGGAPSYEQYF. The CDR3 nucleotides read TGTGCCAGCAGCGGGGGGGCCCCCTCCTACGAGCAGTACTTC.